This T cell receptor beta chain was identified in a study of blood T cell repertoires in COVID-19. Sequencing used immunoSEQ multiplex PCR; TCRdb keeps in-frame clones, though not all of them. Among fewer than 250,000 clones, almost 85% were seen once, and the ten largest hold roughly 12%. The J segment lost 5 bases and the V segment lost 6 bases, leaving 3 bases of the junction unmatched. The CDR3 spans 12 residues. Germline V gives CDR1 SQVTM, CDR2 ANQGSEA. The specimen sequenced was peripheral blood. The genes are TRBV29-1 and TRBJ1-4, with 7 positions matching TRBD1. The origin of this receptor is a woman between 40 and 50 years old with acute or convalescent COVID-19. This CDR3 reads CSVEDRNEKLFF. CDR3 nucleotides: TGCAGCGTAGAGGACAGGAATGAAAAACTGTTTTTT. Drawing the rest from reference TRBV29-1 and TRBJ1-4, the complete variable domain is SAVISQKPSRDICQRGTSLTIQCQVDSQVTMMFWYRQQPGQSLTLIATANQGSEATYESGFVIDKFPISRPNLTFSTLTVSNMSPEDSSIYLCSVEDRNEKLFFGSGTQLSVL.